This TCR beta chain is from a study of CXCR3-negative and CXCR3-positive naive CD8 T cells. On this clonotype itself: Its antigen is currently unknown.

The authors prepared UMI-labeled TRB cDNA libraries by 5' RACE. For each CDR3 protein, TCRdb gives one entry from its re-call of the 5' RACE reads, without DNA. In total, the table holds some 130,000 distinct CDR3 sequences. The CDR3 runs to 16 residues. Germline V lookup: CDR1 KGHDR, CDR2 SFDVKD. Broader study findings: Both of the naive subsets showed about the same high diversity, but memory CD8+ cells had much less. The naive subsets expressed comparable surface CD5, and the authors inferred TCR strength from TRB CDR3 properties. Cryopreserved cells partially lost CXCR3 expression, and fresh PBMCs were used in most assays.

V gene TRBV24-1 combines with J gene TRBJ2-1; as DNA is missing, the TRBD2 call by TCRdb cannot be tested. The sequencing input was naive CXCR3- CD8+ T cells from blood. Documented subset: CD45RO-CCR7+CD27+CD95- naive CD8+ T cells lacking CXCR3 (TNR3-). The TCR originated in a human donor in good health. Some clones in this sample may be carry-over from other donors' samples. CDR3 protein: CATSDFGGVPYNEQFF.